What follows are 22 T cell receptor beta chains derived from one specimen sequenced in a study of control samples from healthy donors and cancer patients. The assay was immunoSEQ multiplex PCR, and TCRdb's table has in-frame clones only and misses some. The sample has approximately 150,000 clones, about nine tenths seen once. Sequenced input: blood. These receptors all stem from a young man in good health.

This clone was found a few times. CDR3 DNA: TGTGCTAGTGTGGTCGCCCCGACAGGAGGCTACACCTTC. Its protein is CASVVAPTGGYTF. The chain combines TRBV12-5 with TRBJ1-2; tentatively, D is TRBD1 (6 bases). The germline V gene has CDR1 LGHNT and CDR2 FRNRAP. V lost 7 bases to trimming and J lost 8 bases, with 17 bases between them. The CDR3 covers 13 residues.

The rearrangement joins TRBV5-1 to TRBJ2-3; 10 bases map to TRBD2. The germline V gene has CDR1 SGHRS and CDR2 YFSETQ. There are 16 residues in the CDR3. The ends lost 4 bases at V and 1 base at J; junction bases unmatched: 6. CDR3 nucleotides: TGCGCCAGCAGCATAGGACTAGCGGTGGGCACAGATACGCAGTATTTT. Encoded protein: CASSIGLAVGTDTQYF.

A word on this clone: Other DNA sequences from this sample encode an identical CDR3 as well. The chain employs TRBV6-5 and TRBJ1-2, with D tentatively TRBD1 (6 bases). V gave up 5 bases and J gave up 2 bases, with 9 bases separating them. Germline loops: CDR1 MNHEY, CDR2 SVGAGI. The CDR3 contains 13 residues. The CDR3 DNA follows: TGTGCCAGCAGTCCAACAGGGAACTATGGCTACACCTTC. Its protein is CASSPTGNYGYTF.

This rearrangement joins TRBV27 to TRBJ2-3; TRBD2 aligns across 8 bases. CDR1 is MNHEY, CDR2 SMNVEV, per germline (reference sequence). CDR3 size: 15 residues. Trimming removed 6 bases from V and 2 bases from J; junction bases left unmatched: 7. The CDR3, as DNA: TGTGCCAGCAGGTTCTACGGGGGGGCCACAGATACGCAGTATTTT. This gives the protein CASRFYGGATDTQYF.

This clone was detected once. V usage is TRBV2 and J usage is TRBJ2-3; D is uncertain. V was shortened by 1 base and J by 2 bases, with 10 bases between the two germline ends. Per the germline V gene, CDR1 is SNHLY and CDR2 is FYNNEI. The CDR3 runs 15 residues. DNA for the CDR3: TGTGCCAGCAGTGAAGTGGAACGGTCCACAGATACGCAGTATTTT. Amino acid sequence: CASSEVERSTDTQYF.

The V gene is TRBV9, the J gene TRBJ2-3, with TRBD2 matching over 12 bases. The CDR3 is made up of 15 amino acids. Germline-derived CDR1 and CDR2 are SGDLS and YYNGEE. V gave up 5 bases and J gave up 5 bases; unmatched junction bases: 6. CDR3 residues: CASSSLAGGRDTQYF. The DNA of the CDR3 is TGTGCCAGCAGTTCGCTAGCGGGGGGGCGAGATACGCAGTATTTT. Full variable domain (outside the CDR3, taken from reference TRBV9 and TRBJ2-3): DSGVTQTPKHLITATGQRVTLRCSPRSGDLSVYWYQQSLDQGLQFLIQYYNGEERAKGNILERFSAQQFPDLHSELNLSSLELGDSALYFCASSSLAGGRDTQYFGPGTRLTVL.

CDR3 in DNA: TGTGGGGCTGGGGGCGCAACCACCGGGGAGCTGTTTTTT. Residues: CGAGGATTGELFF. The chain joins TRBV28 to TRBJ2-2; D possibly corresponds to TRBD1 (6 bases). This CDR3 comprises 13 residues. Per germline, CDR1 MDHEN and CDR2 SYDVKM.

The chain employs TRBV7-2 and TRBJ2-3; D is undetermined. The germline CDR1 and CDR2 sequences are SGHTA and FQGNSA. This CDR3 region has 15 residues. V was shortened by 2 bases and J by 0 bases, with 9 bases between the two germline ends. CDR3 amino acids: CASSLRFDSTDTQYF. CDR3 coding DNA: TGTGCCAGCAGCTTACGTTTTGACAGCACAGATACGCAGTATTTT.

CDR3 sequence (DNA): TGTGCCAGCAGCTATATGGACGAAGCTTTCTTT. Translation gives CASSYMDEAFF. The chain recombines TRBV7-9 with TRBJ1-1; unclear D gene. With 4 bases removed from V and 8 bases from J, the gap between germline ends came to 8 bases. Germline loops: CDR1 SEHNR, CDR2 FQNEAQ (reference sequence). The CDR3 loop spans 11 amino acids.

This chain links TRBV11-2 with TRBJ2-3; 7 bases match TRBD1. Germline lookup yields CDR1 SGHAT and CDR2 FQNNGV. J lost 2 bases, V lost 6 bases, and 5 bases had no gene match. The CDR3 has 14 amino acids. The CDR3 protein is CASRLRGNTDTQYF. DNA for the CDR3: TGTGCCAGCAGACTCAGGGGGAACACAGATACGCAGTATTTT.

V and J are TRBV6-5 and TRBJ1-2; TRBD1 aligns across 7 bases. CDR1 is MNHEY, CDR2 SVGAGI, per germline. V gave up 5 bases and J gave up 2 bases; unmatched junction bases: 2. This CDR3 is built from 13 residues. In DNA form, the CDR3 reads TGTGCCAGCAGTACACAGGGGAACTATGGCTACACCTTC. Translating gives CASSTQGNYGYTF.

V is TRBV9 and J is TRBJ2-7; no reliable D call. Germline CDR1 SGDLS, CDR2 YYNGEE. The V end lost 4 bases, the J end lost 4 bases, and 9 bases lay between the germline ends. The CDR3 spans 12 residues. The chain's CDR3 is CASSPDGYEQYF. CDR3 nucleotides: TGTGCCAGCAGCCCTGACGGGTACGAGCAGTACTTC.

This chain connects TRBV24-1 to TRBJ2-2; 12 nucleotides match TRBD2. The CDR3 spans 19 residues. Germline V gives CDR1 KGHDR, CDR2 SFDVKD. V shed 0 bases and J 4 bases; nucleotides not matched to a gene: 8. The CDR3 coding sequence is TGTGCCACCAGTGATTTGCTGTCTAGCGGGGGGGGGACCACCGGGGAGCTGTTTTTT. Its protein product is CATSDLLSSGGGTTGELFF.

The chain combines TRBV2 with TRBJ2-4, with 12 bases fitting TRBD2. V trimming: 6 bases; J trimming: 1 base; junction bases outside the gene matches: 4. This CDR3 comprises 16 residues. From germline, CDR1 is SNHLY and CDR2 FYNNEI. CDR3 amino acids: CASRLGLAGAKNIQYF. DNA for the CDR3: TGTGCCAGCAGGTTAGGACTAGCGGGGGCCAAAAACATTCAGTACTTC. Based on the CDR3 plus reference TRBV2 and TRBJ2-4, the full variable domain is EPEVTQTPSHQVTQMGQEVILRCVPISNHLYFYWYRQILGQKVEFLVSFYNNEISEKSEIFDDQFSVERPDGSNFTLKIRSTKLEDSAMYFCASRLGLAGAKNIQYFGAGTRLSVL.

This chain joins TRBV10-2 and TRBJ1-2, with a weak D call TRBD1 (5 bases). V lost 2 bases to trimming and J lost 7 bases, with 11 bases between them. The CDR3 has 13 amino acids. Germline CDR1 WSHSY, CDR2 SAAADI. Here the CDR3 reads CASSEDRLRGYTF. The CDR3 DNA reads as TGCGCCAGCAGTGAGGACAGATTACGTGGCTACACCTTC.

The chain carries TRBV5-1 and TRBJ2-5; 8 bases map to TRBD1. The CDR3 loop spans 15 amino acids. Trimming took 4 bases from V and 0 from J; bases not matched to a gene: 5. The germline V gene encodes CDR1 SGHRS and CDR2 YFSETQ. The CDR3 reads CASSRTGGYQETQYF. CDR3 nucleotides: TGCGCCAGCAGCCGAACAGGGGGGTACCAAGAGACCCAGTACTTC.

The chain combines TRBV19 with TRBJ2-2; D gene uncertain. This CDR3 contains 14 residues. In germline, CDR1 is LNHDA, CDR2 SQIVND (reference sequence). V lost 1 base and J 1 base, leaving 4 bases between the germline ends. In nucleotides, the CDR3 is TGTGCCAGTAGTATAGGTCGGAACACCGGGGAGCTGTTTTTT. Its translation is CASSIGRNTGELFF.

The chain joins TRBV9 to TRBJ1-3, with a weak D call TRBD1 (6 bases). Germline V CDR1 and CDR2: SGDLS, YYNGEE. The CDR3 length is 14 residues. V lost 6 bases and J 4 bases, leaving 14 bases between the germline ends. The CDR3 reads CASKAGVLGNTIYF. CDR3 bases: TGTGCCAGCAAAGCAGGGGTCTTGGGAAACACCATATATTTT. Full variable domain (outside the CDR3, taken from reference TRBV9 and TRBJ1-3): DSGVTQTPKHLITATGQRVTLRCSPRSGDLSVYWYQQSLDQGLQFLIQYYNGEERAKGNILERFSAQQFPDLHSELNLSSLELGDSALYFCASKAGVLGNTIYFGEGSWLTVV.

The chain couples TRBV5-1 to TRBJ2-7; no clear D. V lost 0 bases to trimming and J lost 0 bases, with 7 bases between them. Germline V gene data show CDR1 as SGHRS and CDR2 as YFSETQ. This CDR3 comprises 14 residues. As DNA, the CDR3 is TGCGCCAGCAGCTTGGAGGGTTTCTCCTACGAGCAGTACTTC. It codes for CASSLEGFSYEQYF. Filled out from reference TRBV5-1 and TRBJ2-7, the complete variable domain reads KAGVTQTPRYLIKTRGQQVTLSCSPISGHRSVSWYQQTPGQGLQFLFEYFSETQRNKGNFPGRFSGRQFSNSRSEMNVSTLELGDSALYLCASSLEGFSYEQYFGPGTRLTVT.

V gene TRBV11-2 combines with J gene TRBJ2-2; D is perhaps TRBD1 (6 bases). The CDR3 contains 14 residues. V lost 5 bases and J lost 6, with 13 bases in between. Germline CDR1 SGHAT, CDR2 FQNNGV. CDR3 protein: CASSRAGASGELFF. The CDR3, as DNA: TGTGCCAGCAGCCGGGCAGGGGCCTCCGGGGAGCTGTTTTTT.

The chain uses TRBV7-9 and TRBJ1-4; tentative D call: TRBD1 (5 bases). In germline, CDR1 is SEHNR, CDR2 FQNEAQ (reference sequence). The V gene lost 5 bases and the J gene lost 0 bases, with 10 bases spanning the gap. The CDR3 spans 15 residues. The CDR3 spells CASSRSTATNEKLFF. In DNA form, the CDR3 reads TGTGCCAGCAGCAGATCGACAGCAACTAATGAAAAACTGTTTTTT.

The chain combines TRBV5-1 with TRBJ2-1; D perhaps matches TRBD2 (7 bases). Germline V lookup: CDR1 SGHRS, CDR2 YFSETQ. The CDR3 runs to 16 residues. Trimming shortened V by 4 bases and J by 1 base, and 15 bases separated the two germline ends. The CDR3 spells CASSLEGGPSYNEQFF. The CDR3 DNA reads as TGCGCCAGCAGCCTGGAGGGGGGGCCTTCCTACAATGAGCAGTTCTTC.